The 19 T cell receptor beta chains listed next were all sequenced from one sample in a study of OX40 agonist ivuxolimab in advanced cancers. Generated by immunoSEQ multiplex PCR, the TCRdb table keeps only in-frame clones and is missing some. This sample has approximately 47,000 clones, with roughly 86% found just once. Here the sequenced sample was CD4+ or CD8+ T cells sorted from blood, taken in a trial of the OX40 agonist ivuxolimab. The receptors originated from an adult with an advanced solid tumor such as melanoma, head and neck, liver or kidney cancer.

This chain joins TRBV14 and TRBJ2-1; TRBD2 matches 8 bases. This CDR3 is 21 amino acids long. CDR1 and CDR2 from the germline V gene are SGHDN and FVKESK. Unmatched junction bases numbered 22, after V lost 0 bases and J lost 6 bases. The CDR3 DNA follows: TGTGCCAGCAGCCAAGATGGTCGAAGTAGCGGGACTTTCCTAGGGGGCAATGAGCAGTTCTTC. Its translation is CASSQDGRSSGTFLGGNEQFF.

This clone was seen only once. CDR3 loop: CAISESLAGYNEQFF. CDR3 sequence (DNA): TGTGCCATCAGTGAGTCCCTAGCGGGATACAATGAGCAGTTCTTC. This chain connects TRBV10-3 to TRBJ2-1, with 9 positions matching TRBD2. The V gene end was trimmed by 0 bases and the J gene end by 4 bases; junction bases not matched to a gene: 1. Germline-derived CDR1 and CDR2 are ENHRY and SYGVKD. The CDR3 spans 15 residues.

The DNA for the CDR3 is TGTGCCAGTAGTCTTGGGACAGGGATAGAGACCCAGTACTTC. Amino acids: CASSLGTGIETQYF. The chain employs TRBV19 and TRBJ2-5, with TRBD1 matching over 9 bases. V shed 5 bases, J shed 4 bases, and the junction held 5 bases outside the gene matches. The CDR3 covers 14 residues. CDR1 and CDR2 from the germline V gene are LNHDA and SQIVND (reference sequence).

The V and J genes are TRBV4-1 and TRBJ2-4, with 8 bases identical to TRBD2. The CDR3 runs 18 residues. The ends lost 1 base at V and 1 base at J; junction bases unmatched: 9. Germline assignment: CDR1 MGHRA and CDR2 YSYEKL. CDR3 sequence: CASSQGLVSGIAKNIQYF. CDR3 nucleotide sequence: TGCGCCAGCAGCCAAGGGTTAGTTAGCGGGATTGCCAAAAACATTCAGTACTTC.

This chain connects TRBV30 to TRBJ2-3; no clear D gene. The length of the CDR3 is 13 residues. V lost 3 bases, J lost 6 bases, and 13 bases lay in between. Germline-derived CDR1 and CDR2 are GTSNPN and SVGIG (reference sequence). CDR3: CAWRDGSQDTQYF. CDR3 DNA sequence: TGTGCCTGGAGAGACGGTTCCCAGGATACGCAGTATTTT. Variable domain in full (rest from reference TRBV30 and TRBJ2-3): SQTIHQWPATLVQPVGSPLSLECTVEGTSNPNLYWYRQAAGRGLQLLFYSVGIGQISSEVPQNLSASRPQDRQFILSSKKLLLSDSGFYLCAWRDGSQDTQYFGPGTRLTVL.

The rearrangement uses TRBV9 and TRBJ2-3; D ambiguous. Germline CDR1 reads SGDLS; CDR2 reads YYNGEE. CDR3 length: 15 amino acids. Trimming cost V 0 bases and J 2 bases, with 10 bases left between them. For the CDR3, the DNA is TGTGCCAGCAGCGTAGCGGTTGGTCTCACAGATACGCAGTATTTT. Protein product: CASSVAVGLTDTQYF.

The CDR3 region is CATSRPGTGNQHGYTF. CDR3 in DNA: TGTGCCACCAGCAGACCCGGGACAGGGAATCAACACGGCTACACCTTC. The chain combines TRBV15 with TRBJ1-2, with 9 bases fitting TRBD1. The CDR3 has 16 residues. Germline lookup yields CDR1 LNHNV and CDR2 YYDKDF (reference sequence). The J segment lost 8 bases and the V segment lost 2 bases, leaving 12 bases of the junction unmatched. The full variable domain, completed using reference TRBV15 and TRBJ1-2, is DAMVIQNPRYQVTQFGKPVTLSCSQTLNHNVMYWYQQKSSQAPKLLFHYYDKDFNNEADTPDNFQSRRPNTSFCFLDIRSPGLGDTAMYLCATSRPGTGNQHGYTFGSGTRLTVV.

The chain recombines TRBV29-1 with TRBJ2-3; 7 bases are a match to TRBD1. This CDR3 is built from 14 residues. J was trimmed by 3 bases and V by 5 bases; bases with no gene match: 8. Looked up from germline, CDR1 is SQVTM and CDR2 is ANQGSEA. CDR3 loop: CSVKQGNPTDTQYF. CDR3 sequence (DNA): TGCAGCGTTAAACAGGGGAATCCTACAGATACGCAGTATTTT.

This clone was detected once. This chain connects TRBV5-1 to TRBJ2-7; D is possibly TRBD2 (7 bases). The CDR3 runs to 13 residues. Germline loops: CDR1 SGHRS, CDR2 YFSETQ. Trimming took off 7 bases at V and 2 bases at J, with 13 bases between the two ends. CDR3 sequence (DNA): TGCGCCAGCCAGCGGGACATTACCTACGAGCAGTACTTC. It codes for CASQRDITYEQYF. Variable domain in full (rest from reference TRBV5-1 and TRBJ2-7): KAGVTQTPRYLIKTRGQQVTLSCSPISGHRSVSWYQQTPGQGLQFLFEYFSETQRNKGNFPGRFSGRQFSNSRSEMNVSTLELGDSALYLCASQRDITYEQYFGPGTRLTVT.

The rearrangement joins TRBV6-1 to TRBJ1-2; possibly TRBD1 for D (5 bases). This CDR3 contains 14 residues. The germline CDR1 and CDR2 sequences are MNHNS and SASEGT. With 6 bases removed from V and 5 bases from J, the gap between germline ends came to 16 bases. The CDR3 sequence: CASRSFTGDYGYTF. The CDR3 region has the DNA TGTGCCAGCAGAAGCTTCACAGGTGATTATGGCTACACCTTC.

This clone came up once. CDR3 loop: CASSPYSPGYGYTF. CDR3 in DNA: TGCGCCAGCAGCCCGTACAGTCCGGGCTATGGCTACACCTTC. V usage is TRBV5-1 and J usage is TRBJ1-2; the D is unclear. The V gene's germline CDR1 is SGHRS and CDR2 YFSETQ. Deletions cut 4 bases from V and 4 bases from J, with 14 bases between. This CDR3 region has 14 residues.

The CDR3 bases are TGTGCCAGCAGCCCCACCCGACAGGGCGGCGAGCAGTACTTC. Its translation: CASSPTRQGGEQYF. The rearrangement links TRBV7-2 to TRBJ2-7; 7 bases are a match to TRBD1. CDR3 length equals 14 residues. V shed 5 bases and J 6 bases; nucleotides not matched to a gene: 10. Germline V gene data show CDR1 as SGHTA and CDR2 as FQGNSA.

The chain combines TRBV7-9 with TRBJ2-5; 8 nucleotides align to TRBD1. V lost 5 bases, J lost 0 bases, and 5 bases stayed unmatched. Germline CDR1 SEHNR, CDR2 FQNEAQ (reference sequence). The CDR3 has 15 residues. The CDR3: CASSPDREDQETQYF. The CDR3 DNA reads as TGTGCCAGCAGCCCGGACAGGGAGGACCAAGAGACCCAGTACTTC.

The J gene is TRBJ2-7, the V gene TRBV29-1; 8 bases align to TRBD2. Looked up from germline, CDR1 is SQVTM and CDR2 is ANQGSEA. This CDR3 has 13 residues. V was pared by 2 bases and J by 6 bases, with 6 bases of the junction left unmatched. The CDR3 DNA reads TGCAGCGTTGAAAAAGGGACTAGTAGCGAGCAGTACTTC. Translation gives CSVEKGTSSEQYF.

This clone was detected only once. The chain carries TRBV9 and TRBJ1-3; no firm D call. The CDR3 is 18 residues long. Trimming removed 4 bases from V and 0 bases from J, with 20 bases in between. The germline gives CDR1 SGDLS, CDR2 YYNGEE. CDR3 sequence: CASSSPQGLSDSGNTIYF. The CDR3, as DNA: TGTGCCAGCAGCTCCCCCCAAGGGCTGTCCGACTCTGGAAACACCATATATTTT. The complete variable domain, with remaining parts taken from reference TRBV9 and TRBJ1-3, reads DSGVTQTPKHLITATGQRVTLRCSPRSGDLSVYWYQQSLDQGLQFLIQYYNGEERAKGNILERFSAQQFPDLHSELNLSSLELGDSALYFCASSSPQGLSDSGNTIYFGEGSWLTVV.

The gene calls are TRBV18 and TRBJ2-3, with D unclear. The length of the CDR3 is 13 residues. The V gene lost 8 bases and the J gene lost 0 bases, with 9 bases spanning the gap. Per germline, CDR1 KGHSH and CDR2 LQKENI. CDR3 DNA: TGTGCCAGCCGCGAACTAAGCACAGATACGCAGTATTTT. Encoded protein: CASRELSTDTQYF. Full variable domain (outside the CDR3, taken from reference TRBV18 and TRBJ2-3): NAGVMQNPRHLVRRRGQEARLRCSPMKGHSHVYWYRQLPEEGLKFMVYLQKENIIDESGMPKERFSAEFPKEGPSILRIQQVVRGDSAAYFCASRELSTDTQYFGPGTRLTVL.

V gene TRBV5-1 combines with J gene TRBJ2-3; 10 bases fit TRBD2. Germline V gene lookup returns CDR1 SGHRS and CDR2 YFSETQ. V was pared by 7 bases and J by 2 bases, with 13 bases of the junction left unmatched. The CDR3 loop spans 17 amino acids. The CDR3, as DNA: TGCGCCAGCGGTCCTAGCGGGAGCGGGCGCCACACAGATACGCAGTATTTT. The encoded protein is CASGPSGSGRHTDTQYF.

V usage is TRBV9 and J usage is TRBJ2-1; no clear D gene. The ends were cut back, 2 bases at V and 6 bases at J, with 12 bases in the middle. The germline V gene has CDR1 SGDLS and CDR2 YYNGEE. The CDR3 runs to 14 residues. The CDR3 loop is CASSVGVSVNEQFF. The DNA of the CDR3 is TGTGCCAGCAGCGTCGGAGTCTCAGTCAATGAGCAGTTCTTC.

This chain connects TRBV14 to TRBJ1-1, with 10 positions matching TRBD1. CDR3 length equals 16 residues. The germline gives CDR1 SGHDN, CDR2 FVKESK. With 4 bases clipped from V and 5 bases from J, the junction kept 10 bases outside the gene matches. This CDR3 is CASSLRDRGEGTEAFF. As DNA, the CDR3 is TGTGCCAGCAGCCTCCGGGACAGGGGAGAAGGGACTGAAGCTTTCTTT.